The 26 T cell receptor beta chains reported below all come from one sample, sequenced in a study of T cell responses to AZD1222 COVID-19 vaccine. Repertoires were generated with immunoSEQ multiplex PCR, while TCRdb's copy carries only in-frame clones and drops some. The data hold 150,000 to 200,000 clones, with 94% observed a single time. Sequences were derived from peripheral blood, sampled on day 0 of AZD1222 vaccination. The receptors here all came from an adult in good health.

The rearrangement links TRBV5-4 to TRBJ2-7; 10 bases align to TRBD1. The germline V gene has CDR1 SGHNT and CDR2 YYREEE (reference sequence). J was trimmed by 4 bases and V by 5 bases; bases with no gene match: 9. CDR3 size: 15 residues. In DNA form, the CDR3 reads TGTGCCAGCAGTTTAGGGACAGGGGAGTGGTACGAGCAGTACTTC. Protein product: CASSLGTGEWYEQYF.

The chain is built from TRBV7-9 and TRBJ2-7, with TRBD1 matching over 9 bases. There are 14 residues in the CDR3. Unmatched junction bases numbered 6, after V lost 4 bases and J lost 5 bases. Germline CDR1 is SEHNR and CDR2 is FQNEAQ (reference sequence). As DNA, the CDR3 is TGTGCCAGCAGCTCGGGACAGGGAGGCGACGAGCAGTACTTC. Amino acid sequence: CASSSGQGGDEQYF.

The chain carries TRBV5-5 and TRBJ1-1, with unresolved D. This CDR3 spans 12 amino acids. Germline assignment: CDR1 SGHKS and CDR2 YYEKEE (reference sequence). Deletions cut 1 base from V and 5 bases from J, with 6 bases between. Here the CDR3 DNA reads TGTGCCAGCAGCTTGCAAGCGACTGAAGCTTTCTTT. Residues: CASSLQATEAFF.

CDR3 protein: CASKKTSGTSAETQYF. In DNA form, the CDR3 reads TGTGCCAGTAAGAAGACTAGCGGGACCTCGGCGGAGACCCAGTACTTC. The V call is TRBV19, the J call TRBJ2-5, with 11 bases that match TRBD2. Trimming took 7 bases from V and 5 from J; bases not matched to a gene: 12. CDR3 length: 16 residues. The V gene's germline CDR1 is LNHDA and CDR2 SQIVND (reference sequence).

The chain uses TRBV29-1 and TRBJ1-1; tentatively, D is TRBD1 (6 bases). CDR3 length: 12 residues. The germline CDR1 and CDR2 sequences are SQVTM and ANQGSEA. Trimming cost V 6 bases and J 4 bases, with 12 bases left between them. The CDR3 DNA reads as TGCAGCGTAGACAGGTATTCCACTGAAGCTTTCTTT. It yields the protein CSVDRYSTEAFF.

The J gene is TRBJ1-1, the V gene TRBV24-1; 8 nucleotides align to TRBD1. CDR3 length equals 13 residues. J was trimmed by 3 bases and V by 9 bases; bases with no gene match: 5. Germline-derived CDR1 and CDR2 are KGHDR and SFDVKD. This CDR3 is CATSGTGYTEAFF. The CDR3 DNA reads as TGTGCCACCTCCGGGACAGGATACACTGAAGCTTTCTTT.

The chain joins TRBV5-4 to TRBJ2-1, with 8 nucleotides matching TRBD2. The CDR3 covers 11 residues. The germline V gene has CDR1 SGHNT and CDR2 YYREEE (reference sequence). The junction had 4 bases not matched to a gene; V was cut back by 3 bases and J by 14 bases. The CDR3 bases are TGTGCCAGCAGCTCGGGAGGGGGGGAGTTCTTC. It is translated as CASSSGGGEFF.

This clone appeared a few times. V usage is TRBV6-5 and J usage is TRBJ1-1; 9 bases fit TRBD1. V was pared by 7 bases and J by 4 bases, with 10 bases of the junction left unmatched. The germline V gene has CDR1 MNHEY and CDR2 SVGAGI. This CDR3 is 15 amino acids long. CDR3 DNA: TGTGCCAGCACCAGACAGGGGGATCGTAGCACTGAAGCTTTCTTT. Protein sequence: CASTRQGDRSTEAFF.

The gene calls are TRBV10-3 and TRBJ1-5; D is undetermined. From germline, CDR1 is ENHRY and CDR2 SYGVKD. This CDR3 comprises 15 residues. Trimming stripped 3 bases from V and 3 bases from J, with 12 bases between. CDR3 in amino acids: CAISESGAINQPQHF. The CDR3 DNA reads as TGTGCCATCAGTGAATCGGGAGCCATCAATCAGCCCCAGCATTTT.

This chain uses TRBV5-1 with TRBJ2-2; either TRBD1 or TRBD2 may supply D (5 bases each). V lost 0 bases to trimming and J lost 2 bases, with 8 bases between them. The CDR3 covers 15 residues. The V gene's germline CDR1 is SGHRS and CDR2 YFSETQ. The chain's CDR3 is CASSLAGRNTGELFF. In nucleotides, the CDR3 is TGCGCCAGCAGCTTGGCGGGGCGCAACACCGGGGAGCTGTTTTTT.

The chain joins TRBV11-2 to TRBJ1-1; 7 nucleotides line up with TRBD1. CDR3 length equals 15 residues. Per the germline V gene, CDR1 is SGHAT and CDR2 is FQNNGV. After removal of 8 bases from V and 9 bases from J, the junction contained 18 bases not matched to a gene. The CDR3 region is CASRGGVEGAQQAFF. In nucleotides, the CDR3 is TGTGCCAGCCGGGGAGGGGTGGAGGGGGCCCAACAAGCTTTCTTT.

The J gene is TRBJ1-2, the V gene TRBV3-1 (or the pseudogene TRBV3-2); unclear D gene. CDR3 length: 13 amino acids. V was trimmed by 4 bases and J by 1 base, leaving 7 bases between them. Germline values: CDR1 LGHDT, CDR2 YNNKEL (reference sequence). The CDR3 DNA reads TGTGCCAGCAGCCGGTTACGTAACTATGGCTACACCTTC. Amino acids: CASSRLRNYGYTF.

J is TRBJ2-2 and V is TRBV15; the D is unclear. In germline, CDR1 is LNHNV, CDR2 YYDKDF (reference sequence). Trimming took off 11 bases at V and 0 bases at J, with 13 bases between the two ends. The CDR3 consists of 14 residues. CDR3 sequence reads: CAAKGGTNTGELFF. The CDR3 DNA is TGTGCCGCCAAGGGTGGTACGAACACCGGGGAGCTGTTTTTT.

The chain combines TRBV28 with TRBJ1-1; TRBD1 might be the D (6 bases). CDR1 and CDR2 from the germline V gene are MDHEN and SYDVKM. Trimming pared 5 bases from V and 1 base from J, leaving 14 bases between. The CDR3 spans 15 residues. The CDR3 region has the DNA TGTGCCAGCAGTGAACTACAGGGTGGGAACACTGAAGCTTTCTTT. Translated: CASSELQGGNTEAFF.

In the case of this clone: No DNA is shown, since the ends of the CDR3 on it are uncertain; the CDR3 is the one TCRdb lists. The rearrangement links TRBV2 to TRBJ2-7; no check of the table's D call, TRBD2, against the DNA was made. Both ends counted, the CDR3 spans 12 residues. Germline V lookup: CDR1 SNHLY, CDR2 FYNNEI. The CDR3 loop is CASSVGSGSKDF.

The J gene is TRBJ2-7, the V gene TRBV11-2; a possible D gene is TRBD2 (5 bases). V lost 3 bases and J 4 bases, leaving 10 bases between the germline ends. This CDR3 contains 13 residues. Per the germline V gene, CDR1 is SGHAT and CDR2 is FQNNGV. This CDR3 reads CASSFHRGYEQYF. The CDR3 coding sequence is TGTGCCAGCAGCTTCCATCGGGGATACGAGCAGTACTTC.

CDR3 nucleotide sequence: TGTGCCAGCGGAGGCTTCGGGGCACATCAGCCCCAGCATTTT. It translates to CASGGFGAHQPQHF. The rearrangement uses TRBV25-1 and TRBJ1-5, with D perhaps matching TRBD1 (5 bases). Trimming took off 8 bases at V and 5 bases at J, with 16 bases between the two ends. The CDR3 has 14 residues. The germline V gene encodes CDR1 MGHDK and CDR2 SYGVNS.

The chain links TRBV18 to TRBJ2-1; TRBD1 matches at 7 bases. Germline trimming cut 2 bases from V and 4 bases from J; bases unmatched to any gene: 5. The CDR3 consists of 15 residues. The germline V gene has CDR1 KGHSH and CDR2 LQKENI. The CDR3 region is CASSPGWDSYNEQFF. For the CDR3, the DNA is TGTGCCAGCTCACCAGGTTGGGACAGTTACAATGAGCAGTTCTTC.

V and J are TRBV5-1 and TRBJ1-1, with D hard to call. CDR1 SGHRS and CDR2 YFSETQ come from the germline V gene. Deletions cut 0 bases from V and 10 bases from J, with 19 bases between. This CDR3 is 15 amino acids long. In nucleotides, the CDR3 is TGCGCCAGCAGCTTGGGGAATAAAGGCGTCCCCGGAGCTTTCTTT. Its protein product is CASSLGNKGVPGAFF.

This clone was counted once. The chain combines TRBV9 with TRBJ2-1, with TRBD2 as a possible D gene (6 bases). V was cut by 0 bases and J by 0 bases, with 7 bases left in between. The germline V gene encodes CDR1 SGDLS and CDR2 YYNGEE. This CDR3 is 15 amino acids long. The CDR3 region is CASSVAAGSYNEQFF. The CDR3 nucleotides are TGTGCCAGCAGCGTAGCAGCGGGCTCCTACAATGAGCAGTTCTTC.

J is TRBJ1-2 and V is TRBV28; 7 bases line up with TRBD1. The V gene end was trimmed by 10 bases and the J gene end by 7 bases; junction bases not matched to a gene: 12. This CDR3 is 13 amino acids long. The germline V gene has CDR1 MDHEN and CDR2 SYDVKM. Here the CDR3 DNA reads TGTGCCACTCTCCGGGAGGGGGCGGCTGGCTACACCTTC. Encoded protein: CATLREGAAGYTF.

The chain is built from TRBV14 and TRBJ2-7; TRBD1 agrees at 8 bases. This CDR3 spans 15 amino acids. V gave up 2 bases and J gave up 2 bases; unmatched junction bases: 5. In germline, CDR1 is SGHDN, CDR2 FVKESK. This CDR3 is CASSQRQGMAYEQYF. CDR3 DNA sequence: TGTGCCAGCAGCCAAAGACAGGGGATGGCCTACGAGCAGTACTTC.

V usage is TRBV18 and J usage is TRBJ1-4, with D perhaps TRBD1 (5 bases). Germline V CDR1 and CDR2: KGHSH, LQKENI. Trimming shortened V by 2 bases and J by 8 bases, and 15 bases separated the two germline ends. There are 15 residues in the CDR3. This CDR3 reads CASSPYRKGGEKLFF. CDR3 bases: TGTGCCAGCTCACCATACAGGAAAGGAGGAGAAAAACTGTTTTTT.

This rearrangement joins TRBV3-1 (or the pseudogene TRBV3-2) to TRBJ1-1; 7 positions match TRBD1. The ends lost 4 bases at V and 9 bases at J; junction bases unmatched: 8. CDR1 LGHDT and CDR2 YNNKEL come from the germline V gene (reference sequence). The CDR3 is 13 amino acids. CDR3 in amino acids: CASSPQSRGKAFF. CDR3 sequence (DNA): TGTGCCAGCAGCCCTCAGAGCAGGGGGAAAGCTTTCTTT.

The V and J genes are TRBV14 and TRBJ1-2, with 7 bases aligning to TRBD1. The CDR3 has 15 residues. Germline CDR1 reads SGHDN; CDR2 reads FVKESK. Germline trimming cut 1 base from V and 4 bases from J; bases unmatched to any gene: 6. The CDR3 sequence: CASSQGQGYPYGYTF. Here the CDR3 DNA reads TGTGCCAGCAGCCAAGGACAGGGCTACCCCTATGGCTACACCTTC. The complete variable domain, with remaining parts taken from reference TRBV14 and TRBJ1-2, reads EAGVTQFPSHSVIEKGQTVTLRCDPISGHDNLYWYRRVMGKEIKFLLHFVKESKQDESGMPNNRFLAERTGGTYSTLKVQPAELEDSGVYFCASSQGQGYPYGYTFGSGTRLTVV.

J is TRBJ1-2 and V is TRBV28; no clear D. With 6 bases removed from V and 4 bases from J, the gap between germline ends came to 9 bases. There are 12 residues in the CDR3. Per the germline V gene, CDR1 is MDHEN and CDR2 is SYDVKM. In nucleotides, the CDR3 is TGTGCCAGCAGGCGTCAGAGCTATGGCTACACCTTC. Translation: CASRRQSYGYTF.